This section outlines one TCR beta chain sequence together with its context. The sample is drawn from a study of OX40 agonist ivuxolimab in advanced cancers. Study-wide background: An agonistic anti-OX40 (CD134) antibody, ivuxolimab, was used to treat the patients.

Using immunoSEQ multiplex PCR, the repertoire was profiled, and TCRdb retains in-frame clones only, with some absent. The sample carries roughly 67,000 clones, more than 75% recorded once. The sample consisted of CD4+ or CD8+ T cells sorted from blood, taken in a trial of the OX40 agonist ivuxolimab. The sequence was collected from an adult with an advanced solid tumor such as melanoma, head and neck, liver or kidney cancer.

In nucleotides, the CDR3 is TGCGCCAGCAGCTTGGGGCCGACAGGGGGCGGGTTCGACACTGAAGCTTTCTTT. This translates into CASSLGPTGGGFDTEAFF. The chain joins TRBV5-1 to TRBJ1-1; TRBD1 aligns across 10 bases. V lost 0 bases to trimming and J lost 3 bases; unmatched junction nucleotides: 11. The germline V gene encodes CDR1 SGHRS and CDR2 YFSETQ. The CDR3 has 18 amino acids.